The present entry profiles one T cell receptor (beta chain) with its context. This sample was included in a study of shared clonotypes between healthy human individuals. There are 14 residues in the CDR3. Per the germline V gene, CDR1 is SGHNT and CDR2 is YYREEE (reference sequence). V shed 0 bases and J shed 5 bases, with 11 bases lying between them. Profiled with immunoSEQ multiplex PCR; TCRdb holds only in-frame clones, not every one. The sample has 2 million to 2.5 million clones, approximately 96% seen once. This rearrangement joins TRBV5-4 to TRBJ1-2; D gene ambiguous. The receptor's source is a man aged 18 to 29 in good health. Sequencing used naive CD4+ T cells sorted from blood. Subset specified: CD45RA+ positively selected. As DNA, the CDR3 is TGTGCCAGCAGCTTGGGCTCCGGGCAGTATGGCTACACCTTC. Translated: CASSLGSGQYGYTF.